This record looks at one T cell receptor beta chain sequence and its context. Its antigen is undetermined. Trimming took 2 bases from V and 2 from J, leaving 13 bases between them. In germline, CDR1 is KGHSH, CDR2 LQKENI. The CDR3 consists of 15 residues. The culture ran for roughly ten days, and then CD4+ T cells were isolated. As their vaccination, participants received two doses of either BNT162b2 or mRNA-1273. The assay was immunoSEQ multiplex PCR, and TCRdb's table has in-frame clones only and misses some. The profile shows about 66,000 clones, approximately 79% of them singletons. These data belong to a study of vaccination effects on CD4 cells after COVID-19.

The chain uses TRBV18 and TRBJ2-7; tentative D call: TRBD1 (5 bases). The source was CD4+ T cells from PBMCs cultured without peptide, collected after COVID-19 vaccination. The source is a human donor who received a COVID-19 vaccine. CDR3 residues: CASSPSAGATYEQYV. In DNA, the CDR3 is TGTGCCAGCTCACCATCGGCTGGGGCTACCTACGAGCAGTACGTC.